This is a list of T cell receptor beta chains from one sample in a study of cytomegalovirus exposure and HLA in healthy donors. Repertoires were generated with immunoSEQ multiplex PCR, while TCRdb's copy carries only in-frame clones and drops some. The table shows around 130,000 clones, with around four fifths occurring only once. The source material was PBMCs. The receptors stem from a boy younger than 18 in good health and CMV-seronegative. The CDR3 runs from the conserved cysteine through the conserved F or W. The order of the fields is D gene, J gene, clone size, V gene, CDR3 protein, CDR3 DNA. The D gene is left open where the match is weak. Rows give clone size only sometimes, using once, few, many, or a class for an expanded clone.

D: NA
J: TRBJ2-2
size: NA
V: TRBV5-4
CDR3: CASSSHSTGELFF
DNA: TGTGCCAGCAGCTCCCACAGTACCGGGGAGCTGTTTTTT

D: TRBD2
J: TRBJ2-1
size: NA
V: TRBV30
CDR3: CAWTLGGEQFF
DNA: TGTGCCTGGACGCTGGGGGGGGAGCAGTTCTTC

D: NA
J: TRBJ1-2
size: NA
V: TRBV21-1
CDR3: CASSTQGPHGYTF
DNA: TGTGCCAGCAGCACACAGGGCCCCCATGGCTACACCTTC

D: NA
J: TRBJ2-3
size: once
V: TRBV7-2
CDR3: CASSSYTDTQYF
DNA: TGTGCCAGCAGCTCCTACACAGATACGCAGTATTTT

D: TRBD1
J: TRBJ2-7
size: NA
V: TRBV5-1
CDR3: CASRPTGTDYEQYF
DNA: TGCGCCAGCAGACCGACAGGGACCGACTACGAGCAGTACTTC

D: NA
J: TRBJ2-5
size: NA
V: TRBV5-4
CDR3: CASSLETSRIETQYF
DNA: TGTGCCAGCAGCTTGGAGACTAGTCGGATCGAGACCCAGTACTTC

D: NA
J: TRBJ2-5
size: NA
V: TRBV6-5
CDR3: CASSYWRGGLVETQYF
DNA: TGTGCCAGCAGTTACTGGAGGGGCGGTCTGGTTGAGACCCAGTACTTC

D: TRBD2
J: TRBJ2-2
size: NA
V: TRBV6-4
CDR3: CASSETSVGTGELFF
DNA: TGTGCCAGCAGCGAGACTAGCGTGGGCACCGGGGAGCTGTTTTTT

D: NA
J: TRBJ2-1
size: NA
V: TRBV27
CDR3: CASSLRNGEQFF
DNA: TGTGCCAGCAGTTTGCGGAACGGTGAGCAGTTCTTC

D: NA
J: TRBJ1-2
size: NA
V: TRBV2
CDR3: CASSGRRGSIYGYTF
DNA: TGTGCCAGCAGTGGGCGCAGGGGCAGTATCTATGGCTACACCTTC

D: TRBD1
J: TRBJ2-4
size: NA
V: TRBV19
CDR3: CASSVQGLAKNIQYF
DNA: TGTGCCAGTAGTGTACAGGGGTTAGCCAAAAACATTCAGTACTTC

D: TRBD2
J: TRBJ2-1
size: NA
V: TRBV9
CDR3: CASSRRSSGSSNEQFF
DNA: TGTGCCAGCAGCCGTAGATCTAGCGGGAGCTCCAATGAGCAGTTCTTC

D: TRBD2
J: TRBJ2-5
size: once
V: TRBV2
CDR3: CATDPGTSRETQYF
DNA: TGTGCCACGGACCCCGGGACTAGCAGGGAGACCCAGTACTTC

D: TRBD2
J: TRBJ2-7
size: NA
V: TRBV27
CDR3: CASSLAGDYEQYF
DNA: TGTGCCAGCAGTTTAGCGGGGGACTACGAGCAGTACTTC

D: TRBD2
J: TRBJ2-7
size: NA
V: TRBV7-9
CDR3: CASSLGGTSGMGYEQYF
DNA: TGTGCCAGCAGCTTAGGGGGGACTAGCGGGATGGGCTACGAGCAGTACTTC

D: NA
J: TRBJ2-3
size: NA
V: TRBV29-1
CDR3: CSGGEVGRGDTQYF
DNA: TGCAGCGGCGGGGAGGTTGGTCGGGGAGATACGCAGTATTTT

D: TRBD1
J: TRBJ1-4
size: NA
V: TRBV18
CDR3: CASSIGTGHEKLFF
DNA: TGTGCCAGCTCCATCGGGACAGGCCATGAAAAACTGTTTTTT

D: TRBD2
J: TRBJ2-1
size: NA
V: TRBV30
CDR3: CAQSSGRGEQFF
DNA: TGTGCCCAGTCCAGCGGGAGGGGTGAGCAGTTCTTC

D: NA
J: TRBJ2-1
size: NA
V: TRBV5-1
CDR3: CASSFGGVLDEQFF
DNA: TGCGCCAGCAGCTTCGGAGGGGTTCTAGATGAGCAGTTCTTC

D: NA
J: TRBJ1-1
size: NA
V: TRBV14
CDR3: CASSQLGSPGQGTEAFF
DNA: TGTGCCAGCAGCCAACTCGGTTCACCAGGGCAGGGGACTGAAGCTTTCTTT

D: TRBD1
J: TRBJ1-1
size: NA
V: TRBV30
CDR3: CAWSVTGTGFF
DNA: TGTGCCTGGAGTGTCACCGGGACAGGGTTCTTT

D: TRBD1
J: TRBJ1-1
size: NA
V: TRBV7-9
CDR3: CASSRGQYTEAFF
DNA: TGTGCCAGCAGCCGGGGACAGTACACTGAAGCTTTCTTT

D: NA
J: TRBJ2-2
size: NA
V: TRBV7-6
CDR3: CASSPGGNTGELFF
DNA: TGTGCCAGCAGCCCCGGGGGGAACACCGGGGAGCTGTTTTTT

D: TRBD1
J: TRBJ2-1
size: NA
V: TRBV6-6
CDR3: CASSYMTGNEQFF
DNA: TGTGCCAGCAGTTACATGACAGGGAATGAGCAGTTCTTC

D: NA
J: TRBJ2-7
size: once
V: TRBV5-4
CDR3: CASSLDPGRAYEQYF
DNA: TGTGCCAGCAGCTTGGACCCGGGTAGAGCGTACGAGCAGTACTTC

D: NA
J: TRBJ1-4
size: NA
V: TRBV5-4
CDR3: CASSSRDRNEKLFF
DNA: TGTGCCAGCAGCTCCCGGGATCGGAATGAAAAACTGTTTTTT

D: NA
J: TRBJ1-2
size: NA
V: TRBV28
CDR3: CASSLPRQENYGYTF
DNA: TGTGCCAGCAGTTTACCTCGACAGGAAAACTATGGCTACACCTTC

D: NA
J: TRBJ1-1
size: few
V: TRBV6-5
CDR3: CASSYSAGRDTEAFF
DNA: TGTGCCAGCAGTTACTCGGCAGGTAGAGACACTGAAGCTTTCTTT

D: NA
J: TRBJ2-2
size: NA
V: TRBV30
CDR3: CAWSVEGSGTGELFF
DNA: TGTGCCTGGAGTGTGGAGGGCTCGGGCACCGGGGAGCTGTTTTTT

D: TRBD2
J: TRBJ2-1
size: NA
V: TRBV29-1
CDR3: CSVYASGNPTYNEQFF
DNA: TGCAGCGTTTACGCTAGCGGGAACCCAACCTACAATGAGCAGTTCTTC

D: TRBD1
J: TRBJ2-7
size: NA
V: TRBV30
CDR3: CAGTWDSYEQYF
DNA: TGTGCCGGAACATGGGACAGCTACGAGCAGTACTTC

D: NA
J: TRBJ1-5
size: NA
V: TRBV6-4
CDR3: CASSDLDRTANQPQHF
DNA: TGTGCCAGCAGTGACCTAGACAGGACCGCCAATCAGCCCCAGCATTTT

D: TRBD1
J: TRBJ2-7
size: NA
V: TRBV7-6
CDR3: CASSLNRGAEQYF
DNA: TGTGCCAGCAGCTTGAACAGGGGGGCCGAGCAGTACTTC

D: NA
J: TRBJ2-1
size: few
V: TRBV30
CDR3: CAWRFGRGEQFF
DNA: TGTGCCTGGCGTTTCGGGCGGGGTGAGCAGTTCTTC

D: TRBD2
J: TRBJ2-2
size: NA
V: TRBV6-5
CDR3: CASSHLAGGTGELFF
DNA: TGTGCCAGCAGCCACCTAGCGGGAGGGACCGGGGAGCTGTTTTTT

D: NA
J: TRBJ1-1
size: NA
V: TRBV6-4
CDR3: CASSEDLRGEAFF
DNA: TGTGCCAGCAGTGAAGACCTCAGGGGCGAAGCTTTCTTT

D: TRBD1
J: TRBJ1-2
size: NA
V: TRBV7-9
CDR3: CASSWGTGNYGYTF
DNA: TGTGCCAGCAGCTGGGGGACAGGGAACTATGGCTACACCTTC

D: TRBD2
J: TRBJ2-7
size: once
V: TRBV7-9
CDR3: CASSSLAGRTYEQYF
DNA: TGTGCCAGCAGCTCCTTAGCGGGACGAACCTACGAGCAGTACTTC

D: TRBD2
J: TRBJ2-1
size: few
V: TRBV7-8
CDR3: CASSLGLAGEVDEQFF
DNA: TGTGCCAGCAGCTTAGGACTAGCGGGAGAAGTTGATGAGCAGTTCTTC

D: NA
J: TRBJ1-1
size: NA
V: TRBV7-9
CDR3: CASSPPGAEAFF
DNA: TGTGCCAGCAGCCCCCCGGGGGCTGAAGCTTTCTTT

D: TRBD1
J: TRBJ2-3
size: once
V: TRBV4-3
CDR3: CASSTGQGGSDTQYF
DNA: TGCGCCAGCAGCACAGGACAGGGGGGCTCAGATACGCAGTATTTT

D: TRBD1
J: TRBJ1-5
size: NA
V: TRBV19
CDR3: CASSIANRGGQPQHF
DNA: TGTGCCAGTAGTATAGCGAACAGGGGGGGTCAGCCCCAGCATTTT

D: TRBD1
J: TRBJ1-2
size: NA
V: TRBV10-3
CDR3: CAISGDRGGGYTF
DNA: TGTGCCATCAGTGGGGACAGGGGGGGCGGCTACACCTTC

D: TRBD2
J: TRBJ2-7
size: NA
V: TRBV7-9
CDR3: CASSPRTSGSRDEQYF
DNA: TGTGCCAGCAGCCCACGGACTAGCGGGAGTCGGGACGAGCAGTACTTC

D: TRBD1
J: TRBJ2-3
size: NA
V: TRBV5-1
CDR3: CASSSLTATGAVTDTQYF
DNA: TGCGCCAGCAGCTCCCTAACCGCGACAGGGGCGGTGACAGATACGCAGTATTTT

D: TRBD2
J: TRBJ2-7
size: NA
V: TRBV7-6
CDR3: CASSGLAGSYEQYF
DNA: TGTGCCAGCAGTGGACTAGCGGGTTCCTACGAGCAGTACTTC

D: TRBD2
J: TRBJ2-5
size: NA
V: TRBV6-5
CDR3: CASSSVGGGSKETQYF
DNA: TGTGCCAGCAGTTCAGTAGGAGGCGGGAGCAAAGAGACCCAGTACTTC

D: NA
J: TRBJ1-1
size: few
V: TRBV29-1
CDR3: CSVSNREAFF
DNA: TGCAGCGTGTCAAACAGGGAAGCTTTCTTT

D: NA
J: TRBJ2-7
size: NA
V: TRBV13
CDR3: CASSSGISSYEQYF
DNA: TGTGCCAGCAGCTCAGGGATTAGCTCCTACGAGCAGTACTTC

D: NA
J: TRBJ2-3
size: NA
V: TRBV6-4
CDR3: CASSETTGTPDTQYF
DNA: TGTGCCAGCAGTGAGACCACCGGGACTCCAGATACGCAGTATTTT

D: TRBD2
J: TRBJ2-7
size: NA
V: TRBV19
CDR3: CASSMGLVNPYEQYF
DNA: TGTGCCAGTAGTATGGGACTAGTTAACCCCTACGAGCAGTACTTC

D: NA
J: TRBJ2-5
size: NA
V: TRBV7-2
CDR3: CASSLASGVETQYF
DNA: TGTGCCAGCAGCTTAGCCTCAGGCGTCGAGACCCAGTACTTC

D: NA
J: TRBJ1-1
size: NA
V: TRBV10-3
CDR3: CAISEYEAFEAFF
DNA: TGTGCCATCAGTGAGTATGAGGCCTTTGAAGCTTTCTTT

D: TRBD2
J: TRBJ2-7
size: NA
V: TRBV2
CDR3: CASRFSGTQYF
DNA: TGTGCCAGCAGATTTAGCGGGACGCAGTACTTC

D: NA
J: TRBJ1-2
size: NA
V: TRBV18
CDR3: CASSPRPGDGYTF
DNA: TGTGCCAGCTCACCCAGGCCGGGGGACGGCTACACCTTC

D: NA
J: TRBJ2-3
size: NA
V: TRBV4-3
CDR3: CASSQDQSGPPDTQYF
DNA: TGCGCCAGCAGCCAAGATCAGAGCGGGCCCCCAGATACGCAGTATTTT

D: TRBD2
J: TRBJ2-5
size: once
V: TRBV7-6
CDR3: CASSIGLAGETQYF
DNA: TGTGCCAGCAGCATCGGACTAGCGGGAGAGACCCAGTACTTC

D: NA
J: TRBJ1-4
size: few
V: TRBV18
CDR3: CASSPRDTNEKLFF
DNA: TGTGCCAGCTCACCACGGGACACGAATGAAAAACTGTTTTTT

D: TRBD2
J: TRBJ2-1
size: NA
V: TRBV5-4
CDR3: CASSPGGSGRARDNEQFF
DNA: TGTGCCAGCAGCCCTGGAGGGAGCGGGAGGGCGCGGGACAATGAGCAGTTCTTC

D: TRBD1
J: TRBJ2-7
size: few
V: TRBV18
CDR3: CASSSLQGDEQYF
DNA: TGTGCCAGCTCAAGCTTACAGGGGGACGAGCAGTACTTC